A selection of T cell receptor beta chains follows, all from one sample in a study of T cells in localized non-small cell lung cancer. TCRdb's copy holds only in-frame clones and misses some; the assay was immunoSEQ multiplex PCR. The data contain about 78,000 clones, almost 85% of them singletons. This specimen was peripheral blood, taken before any cancer treatment. The receptor source for this set is a man between 40 and 69 years old with stage I lung adenocarcinoma. CDR3s include the opening cysteine and the closing phenylalanine or tryptophan. The D gene is left open where the match is weak. Rows may omit the clone size; those that give it use once, few, many or a size class.

length	size	V	D	J	CDR3	DNA
14	-	TRBV27	-	TRBJ2-7	CASSHRYPGHEQYF	TGTGCCAGCAGTCACCGATACCCAGGCCACGAGCAGTACTTC
9	-	TRBV5-6	-	TRBJ1-5	CASSSSQHF	TGTGCCAGCAGTTCCTCTCAGCATTTT
14	-	TRBV19	TRBD1	TRBJ2-4	CASNPRDRGNIQYF	TGTGCCAGTAACCCCCGGGACAGGGGGAACATTCAGTACTTC
16	-	TRBV19	-	TRBJ2-1	CASSFPPGRSLNEQFF	TGTGCCAGTAGCTTCCCTCCGGGACGGAGCCTCAATGAGCAGTTCTTC
12	-	TRBV2	-	TRBJ1-2	CASSPGDYGYTF	TGTGCCAGCAGTCCAGGGGACTATGGCTACACCTTC
14	-	TRBV27	TRBD1	TRBJ1-4	CASRETDRPEKLFF	TGTGCCAGCAGAGAAACGGACAGGCCCGAAAAACTGTTTTTT
14	-	TRBV11-2	TRBD1	TRBJ1-1	CASRSGQGSTEAFF	TGTGCCAGCAGGTCTGGACAGGGGAGCACTGAAGCTTTCTTT
14	-	TRBV4-1	TRBD2	TRBJ2-1	CASSQVAGGGEQFF	TGCGCCAGCAGCCAAGTCGCGGGGGGCGGTGAGCAGTTCTTC
17	-	TRBV7-2	TRBD1	TRBJ1-5	CASSLDRTGWSNQPQHF	TGTGCCAGCAGCTTAGACCGGACAGGCTGGAGCAATCAGCCCCAGCATTTT
13	-	TRBV7-2	-	TRBJ1-2	CASSRSRTESYTF	TGTGCCAGCAGCCGCTCGAGGACAGAAAGCTACACCTTC
16	-	TRBV27	-	TRBJ2-6	CASSFQVSSGANVLTF	TGTGCCAGCAGTTTTCAGGTTAGCTCTGGGGCCAACGTCCTGACTTTC
16	-	TRBV5-1	-	TRBJ2-3	CASSLQAGASTDTQYF	TGCGCCAGCAGCTTGCAGGCAGGGGCCAGCACAGATACGCAGTATTTT
13	-	TRBV2	TRBD1	TRBJ1-2	CASSVTGAGGYTF	TGTGCCAGCAGTGTTACAGGGGCGGGGGGCTACACCTTC
14	-	TRBV5-1	-	TRBJ2-7	CASSPEDPRGEQYF	TGCGCCAGCAGCCCGGAGGACCCCAGAGGCGAGCAGTACTTC
16	-	TRBV2	TRBD2	TRBJ2-3	CASMNSGSIGTDTQYF	TGTGCCAGCATGAATAGCGGGAGTATTGGCACAGATACGCAGTATTTT
13	-	TRBV9	-	TRBJ2-3	CASSSAPKDTQYF	TGTGCCAGCAGCTCGGCCCCGAAAGATACGCAGTATTTT
15	-	TRBV6-6	TRBD2	TRBJ2-7	CASTYDAGGSYEQYF	TGTGCCAGCACCTATGATGCGGGAGGTAGCTACGAGCAGTACTTC
16	-	TRBV7-6	-	TRBJ2-2	CASSLGVAHNTGELFF	TGTGCCAGCAGCTTAGGGGTAGCGCACAACACCGGGGAGCTGTTTTTT
13	-	TRBV10-3	-	TRBJ2-5	CAISDRESETQYF	TGTGCCATCAGTGACAGGGAGTCGGAGACCCAGTACTTC
15	-	TRBV4-3	TRBD1	TRBJ1-4	CASSQVGTGGFKLFF	TGCGCCAGCAGCCAAGTCGGGACAGGGGGCTTTAAACTGTTTTTT
16	once	TRBV5-1	-	TRBJ2-1	CASSSRPGYVDNEQFF	TGCGCCAGCAGCTCGAGGCCCGGGTACGTAGACAATGAGCAGTTCTTC
13	-	TRBV9	-	TRBJ2-2	CASSVRDTGELFF	TGTGCCAGCAGCGTAAGGGACACCGGGGAGCTGTTTTTT
11	once	TRBV2	-	TRBJ2-3	CASMVGYTQYF	TGTGCCAGCATGGTGGGATATACGCAGTATTTT
15	-	TRBV10-3	TRBD1	TRBJ2-7	CAISESRQGATEQYF	TGTGCCATCAGTGAGTCGCGGCAGGGGGCGACCGAGCAGTACTTC
13	-	TRBV5-4	-	TRBJ2-5	CASSLRLMETQYF	TGTGCCAGCAGCTTGAGGCTTATGGAGACCCAGTACTTC
15	-	TRBV9	TRBD2	TRBJ2-5	CASSPGLAGRETQYF	TGTGCCAGCAGCCCTGGACTAGCGGGGAGAGAGACCCAGTACTTC
14	-	TRBV7-8	-	TRBJ1-1	CASSGGLMNTEAFF	TGTGCCAGCAGCGGGGGACTTATGAACACTGAAGCTTTCTTT
15	-	TRBV5-6	TRBD2	TRBJ2-7	CASSLESRGNYEQYF	TGTGCCAGCAGCTTGGAATCGCGGGGGAACTACGAGCAGTACTTC
19	-	TRBV9	TRBD1	TRBJ2-1	CASSARDRGRLSSYNEQFF	TGTGCCAGCAGCGCCCGGGACAGGGGGCGCCTGAGCTCCTACAATGAGCAGTTCTTC